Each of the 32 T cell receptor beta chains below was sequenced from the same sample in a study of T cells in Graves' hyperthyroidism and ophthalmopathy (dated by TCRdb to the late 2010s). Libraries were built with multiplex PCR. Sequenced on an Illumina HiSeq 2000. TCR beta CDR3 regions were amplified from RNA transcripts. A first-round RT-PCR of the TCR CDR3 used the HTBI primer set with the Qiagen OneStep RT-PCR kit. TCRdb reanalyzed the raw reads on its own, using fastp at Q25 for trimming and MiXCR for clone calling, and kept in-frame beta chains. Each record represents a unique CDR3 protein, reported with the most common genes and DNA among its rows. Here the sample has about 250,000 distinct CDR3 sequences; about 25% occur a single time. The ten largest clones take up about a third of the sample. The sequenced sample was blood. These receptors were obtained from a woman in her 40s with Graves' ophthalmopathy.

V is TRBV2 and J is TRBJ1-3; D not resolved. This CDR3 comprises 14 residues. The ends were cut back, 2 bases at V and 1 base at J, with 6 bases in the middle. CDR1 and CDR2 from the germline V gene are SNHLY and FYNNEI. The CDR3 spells CASSEHSSGNTIYF. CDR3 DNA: TGTGCCAGCAGTGAACACTCGTCTGGAAACACCATATATTTT.

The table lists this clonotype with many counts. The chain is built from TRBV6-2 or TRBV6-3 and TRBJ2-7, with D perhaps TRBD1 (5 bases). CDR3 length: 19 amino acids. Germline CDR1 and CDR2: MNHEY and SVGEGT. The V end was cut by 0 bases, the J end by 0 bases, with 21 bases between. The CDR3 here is CASSYSRSLPGPRSYEQYF. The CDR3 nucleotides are TGTGCCAGCAGTTACTCACGGAGCCTTCCAGGGCCCCGCTCCTACGAGCAGTACTTC.

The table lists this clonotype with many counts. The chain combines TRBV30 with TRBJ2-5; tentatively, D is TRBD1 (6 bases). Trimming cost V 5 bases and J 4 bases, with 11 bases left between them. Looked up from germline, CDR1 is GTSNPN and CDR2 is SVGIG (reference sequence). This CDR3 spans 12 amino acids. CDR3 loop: CAWAQGGETQYF. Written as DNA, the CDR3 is TGTGCCTGGGCACAGGGCGGAGAGACCCAGTACTTC.

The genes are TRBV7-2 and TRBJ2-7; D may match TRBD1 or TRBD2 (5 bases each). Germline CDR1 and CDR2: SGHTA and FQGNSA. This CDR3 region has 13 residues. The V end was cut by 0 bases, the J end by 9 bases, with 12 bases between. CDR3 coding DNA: TGTGCCAGCAGCTTAGCGGGAATCGGGGCGCAGTACTTC. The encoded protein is CASSLAGIGAQYF.

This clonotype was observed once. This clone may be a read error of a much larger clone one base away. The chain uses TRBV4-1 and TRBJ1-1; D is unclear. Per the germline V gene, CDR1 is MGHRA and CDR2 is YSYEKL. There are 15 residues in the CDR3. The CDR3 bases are TGCGTCAGCAGCCAAGAGTCCCAATTGAACACTGAAGCTTTCTTT. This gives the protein CVSSQESQLNTEAFF.

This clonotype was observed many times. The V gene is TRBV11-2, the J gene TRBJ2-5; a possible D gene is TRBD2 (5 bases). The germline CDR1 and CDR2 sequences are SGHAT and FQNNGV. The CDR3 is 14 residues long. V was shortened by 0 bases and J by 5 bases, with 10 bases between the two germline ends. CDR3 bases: TGTGCCAGCAGCTTAGATCAGATAGCGGAGACCCAGTACTTC. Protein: CASSLDQIAETQYF.

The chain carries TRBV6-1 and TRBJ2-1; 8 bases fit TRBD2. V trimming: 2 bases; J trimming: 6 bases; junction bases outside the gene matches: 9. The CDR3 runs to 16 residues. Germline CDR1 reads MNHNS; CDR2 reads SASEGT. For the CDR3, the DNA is TGTGCCAGCAGTGAACCCCTGGGACTAGGGGGCAATGAGCAGTTCTTC. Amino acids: CASSEPLGLGGNEQFF.

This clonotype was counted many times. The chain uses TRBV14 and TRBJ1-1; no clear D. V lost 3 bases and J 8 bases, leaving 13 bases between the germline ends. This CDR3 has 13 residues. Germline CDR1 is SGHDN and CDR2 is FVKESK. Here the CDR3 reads CASSHIMGGEAFF. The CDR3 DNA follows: TGTGCCAGCAGCCATATAATGGGCGGAGAAGCTTTCTTT. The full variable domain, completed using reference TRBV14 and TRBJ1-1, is EAGVTQFPSHSVIEKGQTVTLRCDPISGHDNLYWYRRVMGKEIKFLLHFVKESKQDESGMPNNRFLAERTGGTYSTLKVQPAELEDSGVYFCASSHIMGGEAFFGQGTRLTVV.

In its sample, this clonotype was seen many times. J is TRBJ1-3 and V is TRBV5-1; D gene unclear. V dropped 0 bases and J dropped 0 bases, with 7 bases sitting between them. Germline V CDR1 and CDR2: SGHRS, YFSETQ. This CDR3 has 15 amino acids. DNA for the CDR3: TGCGCCAGCAGCTTGGGGGGAAGCTCTGGAAACACCATATATTTT. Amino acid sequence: CASSLGGSSGNTIYF.

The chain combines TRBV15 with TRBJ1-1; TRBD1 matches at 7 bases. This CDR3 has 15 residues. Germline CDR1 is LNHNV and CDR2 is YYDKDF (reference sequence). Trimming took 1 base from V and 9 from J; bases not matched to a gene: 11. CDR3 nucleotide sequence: TGTGCCACCAGCAGAGGGGAGGGACACAGGGGAAAAGCTTTCTTT. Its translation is CATSRGEGHRGKAFF.

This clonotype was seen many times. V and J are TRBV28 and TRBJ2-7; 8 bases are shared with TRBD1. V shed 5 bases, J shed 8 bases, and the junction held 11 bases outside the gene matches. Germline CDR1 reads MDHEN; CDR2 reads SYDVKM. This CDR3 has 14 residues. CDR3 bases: TGTGCCAGCAGTCCAGGGGACAGGACGAGACAGCAGTACTTC. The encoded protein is CASSPGDRTRQQYF.

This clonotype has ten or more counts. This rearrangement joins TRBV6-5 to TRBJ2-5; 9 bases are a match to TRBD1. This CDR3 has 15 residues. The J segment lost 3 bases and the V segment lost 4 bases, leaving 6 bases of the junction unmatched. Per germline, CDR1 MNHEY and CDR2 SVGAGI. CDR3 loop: CASSSLRTGEETQYF. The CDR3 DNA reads TGTGCCAGCAGTTCCCTAAGGACAGGGGAAGAGACCCAGTACTTC.

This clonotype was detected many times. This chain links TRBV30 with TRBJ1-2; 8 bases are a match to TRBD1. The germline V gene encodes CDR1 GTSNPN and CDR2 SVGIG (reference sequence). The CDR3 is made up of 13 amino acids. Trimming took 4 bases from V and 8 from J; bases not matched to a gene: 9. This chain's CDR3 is CAWTGGQGRGYTF. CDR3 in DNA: TGTGCCTGGACTGGAGGACAGGGAAGAGGCTACACCTTC.

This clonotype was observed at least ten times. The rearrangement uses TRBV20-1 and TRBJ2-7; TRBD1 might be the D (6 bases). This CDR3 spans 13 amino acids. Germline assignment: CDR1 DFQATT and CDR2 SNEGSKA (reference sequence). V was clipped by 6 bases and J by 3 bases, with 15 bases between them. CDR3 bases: TGCAGTGCCGAAAAAGGACAGAACTACGAGCAGTACTTC. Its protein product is CSAEKGQNYEQYF.

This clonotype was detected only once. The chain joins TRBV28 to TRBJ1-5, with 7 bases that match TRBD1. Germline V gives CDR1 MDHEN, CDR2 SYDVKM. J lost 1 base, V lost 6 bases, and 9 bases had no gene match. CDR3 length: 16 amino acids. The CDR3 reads CASSYNPGQSNQPQHF. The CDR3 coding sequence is TGTGCCAGCAGCTATAATCCGGGACAGAGCAATCAGCCCCAGCATTTT.

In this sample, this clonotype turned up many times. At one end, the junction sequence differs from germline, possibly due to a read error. DNA for the CDR3: TGCAGTACTAGAAGTACCTACGAGCAGTACTTC. It specifies CSTRSTYEQYF. This chain joins TRBV20-1 and TRBJ2-7; possible D gene TRBD2, 5 bases. This CDR3 region has 11 residues. Germline CDR1 DFQATT, CDR2 SNEGSKA (reference sequence).

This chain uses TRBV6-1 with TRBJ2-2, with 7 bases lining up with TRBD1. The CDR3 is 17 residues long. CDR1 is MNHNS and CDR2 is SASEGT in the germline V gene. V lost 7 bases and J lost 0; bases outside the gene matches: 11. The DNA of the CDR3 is TGTGCCAGCAACCCCGGGACAGCCACCGCGAACACCGGGGAGCTGTTTTTT. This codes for CASNPGTATANTGELFF.

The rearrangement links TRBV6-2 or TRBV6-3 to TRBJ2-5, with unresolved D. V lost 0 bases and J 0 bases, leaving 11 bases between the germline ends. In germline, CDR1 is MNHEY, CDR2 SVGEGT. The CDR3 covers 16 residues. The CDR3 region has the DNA TGTGCCAGCAGTTACTCTGGGCGGTTGTACCAAGAGACCCAGTACTTC. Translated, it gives CASSYSGRLYQETQYF.

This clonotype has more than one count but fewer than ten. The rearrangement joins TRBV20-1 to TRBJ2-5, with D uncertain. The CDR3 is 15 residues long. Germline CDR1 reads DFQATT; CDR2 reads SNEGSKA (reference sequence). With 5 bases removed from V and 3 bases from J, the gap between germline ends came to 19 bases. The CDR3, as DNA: TGCAGTGCTTTCCCTCTTGAGGATATAAAAGAGACCCAGTACTTC. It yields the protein CSAFPLEDIKETQYF.

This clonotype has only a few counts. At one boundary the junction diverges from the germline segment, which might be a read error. The CDR3 coding sequence is TGTGCCAGCAGCTACGCGGTGGATGACACTGAAGCTTGCTTT. Protein sequence: CASSYAVDDTEACF. The chain links TRBV7-9 to TRBJ1-1; D gene unclear. The CDR3 totals 14 residues. Germline V gene lookup returns CDR1 SEHNR and CDR2 FQNEAQ (reference sequence).

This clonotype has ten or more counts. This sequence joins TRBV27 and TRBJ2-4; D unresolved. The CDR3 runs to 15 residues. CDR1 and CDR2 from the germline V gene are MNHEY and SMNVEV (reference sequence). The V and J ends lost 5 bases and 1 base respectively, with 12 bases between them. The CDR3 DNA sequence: TGTGCCAGCAGTCCCTTGGGTGGGGCCAAAAACATTCAGTACTTC. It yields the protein CASSPLGGAKNIQYF.

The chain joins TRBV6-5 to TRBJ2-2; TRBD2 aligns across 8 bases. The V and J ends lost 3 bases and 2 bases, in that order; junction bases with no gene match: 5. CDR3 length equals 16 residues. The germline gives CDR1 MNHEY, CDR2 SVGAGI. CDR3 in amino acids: CASSYMAGGNTGELFF. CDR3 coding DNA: TGTGCCAGCAGTTATATGGCGGGAGGCAACACCGGGGAGCTGTTTTTT.

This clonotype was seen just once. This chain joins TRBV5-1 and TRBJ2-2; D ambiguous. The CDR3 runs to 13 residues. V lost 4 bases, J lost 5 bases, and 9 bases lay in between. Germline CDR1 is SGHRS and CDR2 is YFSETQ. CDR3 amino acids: CASSPKSTGELFF. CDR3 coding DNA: TGCGCCAGCAGCCCAAAGTCAACCGGGGAGCTGTTTTTT. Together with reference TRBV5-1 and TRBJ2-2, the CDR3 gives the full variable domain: KAGVTQTPRYLIKTRGQQVTLSCSPISGHRSVSWYQQTPGQGLQFLFEYFSETQRNKGNFPGRFSGRQFSNSRSEMNVSTLELGDSALYLCASSPKSTGELFFGEGSRLTVL.

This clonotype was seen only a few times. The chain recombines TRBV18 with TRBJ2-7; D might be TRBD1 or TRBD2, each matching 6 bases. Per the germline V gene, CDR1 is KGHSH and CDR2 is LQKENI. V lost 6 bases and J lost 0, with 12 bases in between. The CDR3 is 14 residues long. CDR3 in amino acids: CASSSGGGSYEQYF. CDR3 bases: TGTGCCAGCTCCTCAGGAGGGGGCTCCTACGAGCAGTACTTC. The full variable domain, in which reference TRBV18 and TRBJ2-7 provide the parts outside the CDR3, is NAGVMQNPRHLVRRRGQEARLRCSPMKGHSHVYWYRQLPEEGLKFMVYLQKENIIDESGMPKERFSAEFPKEGPSILRIQQVVRGDSAAYFCASSSGGGSYEQYFGPGTRLTVT.

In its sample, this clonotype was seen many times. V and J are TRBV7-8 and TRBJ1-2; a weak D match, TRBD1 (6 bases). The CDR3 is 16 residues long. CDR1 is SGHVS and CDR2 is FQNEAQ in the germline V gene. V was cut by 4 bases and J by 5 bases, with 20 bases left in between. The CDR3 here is CASSSRTEKKGYGYTF. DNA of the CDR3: TGTGCCAGCAGCTCCCGGACAGAGAAGAAGGGTTATGGCTACACCTTC.

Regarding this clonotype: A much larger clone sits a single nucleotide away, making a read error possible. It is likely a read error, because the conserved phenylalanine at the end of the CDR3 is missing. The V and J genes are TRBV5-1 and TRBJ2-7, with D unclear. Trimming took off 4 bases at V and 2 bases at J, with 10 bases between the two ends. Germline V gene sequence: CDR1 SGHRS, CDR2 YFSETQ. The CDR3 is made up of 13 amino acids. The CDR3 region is CASSLDVTYEQYS. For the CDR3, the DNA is TGCGCCAGCAGCCTCGACGTTACCTACGAGCAGTACTCC.

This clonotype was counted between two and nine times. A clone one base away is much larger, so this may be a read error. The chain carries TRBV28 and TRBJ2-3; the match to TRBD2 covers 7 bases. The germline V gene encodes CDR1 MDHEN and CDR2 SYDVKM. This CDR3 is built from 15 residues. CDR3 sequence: CSSSLGGSGTDTQYF. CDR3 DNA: TGTTCCAGCAGTTTGGGCGGGAGCGGCACAGATACGCAGTATTTT.

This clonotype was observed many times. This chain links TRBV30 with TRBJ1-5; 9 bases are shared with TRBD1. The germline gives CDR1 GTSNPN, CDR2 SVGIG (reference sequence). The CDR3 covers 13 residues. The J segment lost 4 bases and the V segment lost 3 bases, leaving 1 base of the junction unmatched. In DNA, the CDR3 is TGTGCCTGGAGGGGACAGGGTAATCAGCCCCAGCATTTT. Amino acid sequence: CAWRGQGNQPQHF.

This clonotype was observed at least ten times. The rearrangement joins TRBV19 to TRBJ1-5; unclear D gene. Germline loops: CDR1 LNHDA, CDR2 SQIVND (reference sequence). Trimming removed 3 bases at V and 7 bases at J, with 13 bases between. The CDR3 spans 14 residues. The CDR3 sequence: CASSIRGFHQPQHF. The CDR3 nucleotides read TGTGCCAGTAGTATTCGAGGGTTCCACCAGCCCCAGCATTTT.

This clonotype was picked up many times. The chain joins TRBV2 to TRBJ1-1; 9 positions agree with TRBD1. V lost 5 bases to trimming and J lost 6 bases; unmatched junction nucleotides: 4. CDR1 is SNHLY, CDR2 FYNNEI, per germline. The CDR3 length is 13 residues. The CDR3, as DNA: TGTGCCAGCAGTTTCACAGGGGGCCCTGAAGCTTTCTTT. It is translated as CASSFTGGPEAFF.

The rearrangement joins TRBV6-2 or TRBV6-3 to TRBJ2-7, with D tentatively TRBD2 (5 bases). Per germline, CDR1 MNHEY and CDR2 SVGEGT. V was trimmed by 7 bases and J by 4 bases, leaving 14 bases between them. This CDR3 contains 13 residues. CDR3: CASNVVTGYEQYF. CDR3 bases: TGTGCCAGCAACGTAGTTACGGGGTACGAGCAGTACTTC.

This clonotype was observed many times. The CDR3 spells CASSQEAGDYGYTF. In nucleotides, the CDR3 is TGTGCCAGCAGCCAAGAGGCGGGGGACTATGGCTACACCTTC. The chain uses TRBV3-1 and TRBJ1-2; D might be TRBD1 (5 bases). The CDR3 has 14 amino acids. V lost 0 bases to trimming and J lost 3 bases, with 8 bases between them. The germline gives CDR1 LGHDT, CDR2 YNNKEL (reference sequence).